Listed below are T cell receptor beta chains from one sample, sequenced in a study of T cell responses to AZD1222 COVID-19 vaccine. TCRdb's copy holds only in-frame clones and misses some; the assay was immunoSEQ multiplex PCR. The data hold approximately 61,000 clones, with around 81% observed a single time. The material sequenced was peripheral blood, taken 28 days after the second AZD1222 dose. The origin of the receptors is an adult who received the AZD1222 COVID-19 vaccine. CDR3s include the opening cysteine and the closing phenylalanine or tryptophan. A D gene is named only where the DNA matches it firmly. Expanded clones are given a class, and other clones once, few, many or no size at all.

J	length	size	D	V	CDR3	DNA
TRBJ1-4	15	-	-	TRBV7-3	CASSPGFATNEKLFF	TGTGCCAGCAGCCCAGGCTTTGCAACTAATGAAAAACTGTTTTTT
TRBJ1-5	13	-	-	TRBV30	CAWSPDSNQPQHF	TGTGCCTGGAGTCCGGACAGTAATCAGCCCCAGCATTTT
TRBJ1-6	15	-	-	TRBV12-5	CASGLVGGANSPLHF	TGTGCTAGTGGTTTGGTCGGGGGGGCCAATTCACCCCTCCACTTT
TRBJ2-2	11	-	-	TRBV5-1	CASSFGGELFF	TGCGCCAGCAGCTTCGGCGGGGAGCTGTTTTTT
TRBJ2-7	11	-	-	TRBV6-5	CASSYLNEQYF	TGTGCCAGCAGTTACTTGAACGAGCAGTACTTC
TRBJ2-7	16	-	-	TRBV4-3	CASSQDRWTASYEQYF	TGCGCCAGCAGCCAAGATAGGTGGACAGCCTCCTACGAGCAGTACTTC
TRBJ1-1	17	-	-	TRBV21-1	CASSRMERAPKGTEAFF	TGTGCCAGCAGCAGGATGGAAAGGGCCCCTAAGGGGACTGAAGCTTTCTTT
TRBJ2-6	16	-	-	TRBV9	CASSVPSDSGANVLTF	TGTGCCAGCAGCGTCCCCTCCGACTCTGGGGCCAACGTCCTGACTTTC
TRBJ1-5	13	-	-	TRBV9	CASSVASNQPQHF	TGTGCCAGCAGCGTAGCTAGCAATCAGCCCCAGCATTTT
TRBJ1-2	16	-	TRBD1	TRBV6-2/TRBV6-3	CASSYPGTGGMGGYTF	TGTGCCAGCAGTTACCCCGGGACAGGGGGTATGGGTGGCTACACCTTC
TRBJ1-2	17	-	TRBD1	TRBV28	CASNHSPVDRGLGGYTF	TGTGCCAGCAATCACTCGCCCGTGGACAGGGGGCTCGGTGGCTACACCTTC
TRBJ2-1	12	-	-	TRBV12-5	CASGLPDREQFF	TGTGCTAGTGGTTTGCCGGACAGAGAGCAGTTCTTC
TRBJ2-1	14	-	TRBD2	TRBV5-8	CASRPGLAGFAQFF	TGTGCCAGCAGACCGGGACTAGCGGGATTTGCGCAGTTCTTC
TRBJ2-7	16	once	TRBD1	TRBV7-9	CASSPLVGQGGYEQYF	TGTGCCAGCAGCCCATTAGTCGGACAGGGTGGGTACGAGCAGTACTTC
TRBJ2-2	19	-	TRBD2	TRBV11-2	CASNLARDSGSRGTGELFF	TGTGCCAGCAACTTAGCCCGTGATAGCGGGAGCCGCGGCACCGGGGAGCTGTTTTTT